Listed below are T cell receptor beta chains from one sample, sequenced in a study of cytomegalovirus exposure and HLA in healthy donors. Here immunoSEQ multiplex PCR was the method, and the copy in TCRdb shows in-frame clones only, minus some. This table has approximately 200,000 clones, 70% to 85% appearing once. The sequencing sample was made of PBMCs. The receptors originated from a boy between 2 and 10 years old in good health and CMV-seronegative. Both conserved end residues are part of each CDR3. Fields, in order: J gene, D gene, clone size, V gene, CDR3 protein, CDR3 DNA. A D gene is named only where the DNA matches it firmly. Clone size, where shown, is once, few, many, or a class for clones that have expanded.

TRBJ2-3,TRBD1,-,TRBV2,CASIATGGRADTQYF,TGTGCCAGCATCGCGACAGGGGGCAGGGCAGATACGCAGTATTTT
TRBJ2-3,-,-,TRBV19,CASSIGVGLGTDTQYF,TGTGCCAGTAGTATCGGGGTGGGCCTGGGCACAGATACGCAGTATTTT
TRBJ1-6,-,-,TRBV11-2,CASSVGAQNSPLHF,TGTGCCAGCTCGGTAGGAGCCCAAAATTCACCCCTCCACTTT
TRBJ1-1,-,-,TRBV13,CASSLVGQGEAFF,TGTGCCAGCAGCTTAGTAGGTCAGGGGGAAGCTTTCTTT
TRBJ1-6,-,-,TRBV13,CASSLGTASNSPLHF,TGTGCCAGCAGCTTAGGGACAGCTTCTAATTCACCCCTCCACTTT
TRBJ2-1,-,once,TRBV7-9,CASSPGRWQFF,TGTGCCAGCAGCCCGGGGAGGTGGCAGTTCTTC
TRBJ2-3,-,-,TRBV27,CASRAPIRTDTQYF,TGTGCCAGCCGCGCGCCCATTCGCACAGATACGCAGTATTTT
TRBJ1-2,-,once,TRBV6-6,CASSYGRDYGYTF,TGTGCCAGCAGTTACGGCAGGGACTATGGCTACACCTTC
TRBJ2-5,TRBD1,-,TRBV9,CASSAAGTGSETQYF,TGTGCCAGCAGTGCCGCCGGGACAGGGTCTGAGACCCAGTACTTC
TRBJ1-2,TRBD1,few,TRBV9,CASSGQGNGYTF,TGTGCCAGCAGCGGACAGGGCAATGGCTACACCTTC
TRBJ1-5,TRBD1,-,TRBV6-6,CASSQNNRGRIQPQHF,TGTGCCAGCAGCCAAAACAACAGGGGGCGTATTCAGCCCCAGCATTTT
TRBJ2-1,TRBD2,few,TRBV13,CASSFSGESYNEQFF,TGTGCCAGCAGCTTTAGCGGGGAGAGCTACAATGAGCAGTTCTTC
TRBJ2-5,TRBD2,-,TRBV5-1,CASSQRLAGKETQYF,TGCGCCAGCAGCCAAAGACTAGCGGGGAAAGAGACCCAGTACTTC
TRBJ2-7,-,-,TRBV6-5,CASSYFSAGKYEQYF,TGCGCCAGCAGTTATTTTTCAGCGGGCAAGTACGAGCAGTACTTC
TRBJ1-5,-,-,TRBV9,CASSVSGGNQPQHF,TGTGCCAGCAGCGTATCAGGGGGCAATCAGCCCCAGCATTTT
TRBJ1-6,-,-,TRBV7-9,CASSLRQDSPLHF,TGTGCCAGCAGCTTGAGACAGGACTCACCCCTCCACTTT